The source of this T cell receptor beta chain is a study of blood T cell repertoires in COVID-19. The CDR3 extends over 15 amino acids. Germline loops: CDR1 MNHEY, CDR2 SVGAGI. Trimming left V 0 bases short and J 3 bases short, with 12 bases between. Sequenced by immunoSEQ multiplex PCR; TCRdb stores in-frame clones only, minus some. The sample consists of 60,000 to 75,000 clones, roughly nine tenths of them appearing once. The specimen was peripheral blood. The rearrangement uses TRBV6-5 and TRBJ2-7; D gene unclear. This receptor was taken from a man aged 40-50 years with COVID-19, enrolled during active disease. The CDR3 bases are TGTGCCAGCAGTTACTCTTATCCAGAAAACTACGAGCAGTACTTC. It codes for CASSYSYPENYEQYF.